A single sample is the source of the 5 T cell receptor beta chains below, sequenced in a study of cytomegalovirus exposure and HLA in healthy donors. Vbeta (60) and Jbeta (13) primers were used in the PCR. Here immunoSEQ multiplex PCR was the method, and the copy in TCRdb shows in-frame clones only, minus some. The sample contains 150,000 to 200,000 clones, approximately 85% of which appear only once. Sequenced sample: PBMCs. These TCRs come from a man in his late teens or twenties in good health and CMV-seropositive.

V is TRBV6-5 and J is TRBJ2-5; D may be TRBD2 (7 bases). This CDR3 comprises 15 residues. Germline loops: CDR1 MNHEY, CDR2 SVGAGI. Trimming stripped 4 bases from V and 5 bases from J, with 17 bases between. The CDR3 DNA follows: TGTGCCAGCAGTTCCCCCACAGGGACTACGGAGACCCAGTACTTC. Protein product: CASSSPTGTTETQYF.

The chain employs TRBV6-4 and TRBJ1-6; 7 bases align to TRBD1. CDR1 and CDR2 (germline): MRHNA, SNTAGT. After removal of 3 bases from V and 3 bases from J, the junction contained 2 bases not matched to a gene. The CDR3 is 15 amino acids. DNA of the CDR3: TGTGCCAGCAGTGAAAGACAGGGCTATAATTCACCCCTCCACTTT. It encodes CASSERQGYNSPLHF.

J is TRBJ2-7 and V is TRBV4-1; 10 bases are shared with TRBD2. CDR1 and CDR2 from the germline V gene are MGHRA and YSYEKL. V lost 1 base to trimming and J lost 6 bases; unmatched junction nucleotides: 6. This CDR3 has 15 amino acids. The CDR3 loop reads CASSQVLAGSSEQYF. The CDR3 DNA reads TGCGCCAGCAGCCAAGTACTAGCGGGGTCATCCGAGCAGTACTTC.

V usage is TRBV5-1 and J usage is TRBJ2-2; the match to TRBD2 covers 13 bases. Trimming at V came to 4 bases and at J to 0 bases, leaving 12 bases not matched to a gene. The CDR3 length is 20 residues. From germline, CDR1 is SGHRS and CDR2 YFSETQ. The CDR3 sequence is CASSRKRPGLAGPNTGELFF. The CDR3 nucleotides are TGCGCCAGCAGCCGAAAGAGACCGGGACTAGCGGGGCCGAACACCGGGGAGCTGTTTTTT. The whole variable domain, filled in from reference TRBV5-1 and TRBJ2-2, reads KAGVTQTPRYLIKTRGQQVTLSCSPISGHRSVSWYQQTPGQGLQFLFEYFSETQRNKGNFPGRFSGRQFSNSRSEMNVSTLELGDSALYLCASSRKRPGLAGPNTGELFFGEGSRLTVL.

The table lists this clone with a count of one. This sequence joins TRBV7-8 and TRBJ1-5; 7 bases agree with TRBD1. J gave up 4 bases and V 4 bases, and 13 bases lay outside the gene matches. The CDR3 runs 17 residues. Germline values: CDR1 SGHVS, CDR2 FQNEAQ. CDR3 amino acids: CASSSRLQGTDNQPQHF. CDR3 nucleotide sequence: TGTGCCAGCAGCTCGAGGCTGCAGGGGACAGATAATCAGCCCCAGCATTTT.